A single sample is the source of the 19 T cell receptor beta chains below, sequenced in a study of shared clonotypes between healthy human individuals. The repertoire was sequenced with immunoSEQ multiplex PCR; TCRdb's copy has only in-frame clones and lacks some. The sample has roughly 2.5 million clones, around nine tenths seen once. Specimen: naive CD4+ T cells sorted from blood. Specified subset: CD45RA+ positively selected. These receptors came from a man between 18 and 29 years old in good health.

The chain's CDR3 is CASSLDQGMNTEAFF. In nucleotides, the CDR3 is TGTGCCAGCAGCTTAGATCAGGGGATGAACACTGAAGCTTTCTTT. This chain links TRBV7-2 with TRBJ1-1; TRBD1 might be the D (6 bases). V lost 1 base and J 0 bases, leaving 9 bases between the germline ends. Germline assignment: CDR1 SGHTA and CDR2 FQGNSA. The length of the CDR3 is 15 residues.

The chain is built from TRBV6-6 and TRBJ1-4; D is unclear. V lost 8 bases, J lost 4 bases, and 11 bases lay in between. Germline assignment: CDR1 MNHNY and CDR2 SVGAGI (reference sequence). This CDR3 spans 13 amino acids. The CDR3 bases are TGTGCCAGCGGATGGCGTATTAATGAAAAACTGTTTTTT. Encoded protein: CASGWRINEKLFF.

This clone was detected only a few times. This chain links TRBV7-9 with TRBJ1-6; D ambiguous. Trimming cost V 6 bases and J 5 bases, with 14 bases left between them. Germline V gene lookup returns CDR1 SEHNR and CDR2 FQNEAQ (reference sequence). This CDR3 is 15 amino acids long. The CDR3, as DNA: TGTGCCAGCAGTTACGCCGCGGGTCATAATTCACCCCTCCACTTT. Translated: CASSYAAGHNSPLHF.

V is TRBV6-6 and J is TRBJ1-1; weak D call: TRBD1 (6 bases). Germline CDR1 and CDR2: MNHNY and SVGAGI (reference sequence). V lost 5 bases, J lost 5 bases, and 15 bases lay in between. The CDR3 spans 14 residues. In nucleotides, the CDR3 is TGTGCCAGCAGTCCCCTTGGGGGCAATACTGAAGCTTTCTTT. Translated, it gives CASSPLGGNTEAFF.

This clone was seen only once. V usage is TRBV6-1 and J usage is TRBJ2-7; TRBD1 aligns across 10 bases. The CDR3 covers 14 residues. The trim removed 3 bases at V and 2 bases at J, leaving 1 base unmatched. CDR1 is MNHNS and CDR2 is SASEGT in the germline V gene. The CDR3 nucleotides read TGTGCCAGCAGTGAGGGACAGGGGACCTACGAGCAGTACTTC. This codes for CASSEGQGTYEQYF.

The chain has TRBV2 and TRBJ1-6, with 8 bases fitting TRBD1. The CDR3 extends over 14 amino acids. V shed 6 bases, J shed 7 bases, and the junction held 5 bases outside the gene matches. Per the germline V gene, CDR1 is SNHLY and CDR2 is FYNNEI. CDR3 sequence: CASRGQATNSPLHF. The CDR3 DNA reads TGTGCCAGCAGGGGACAGGCTACCAATTCACCCCTCCACTTT. Full variable domain (rest looked up from reference TRBV2 and TRBJ1-6): EPEVTQTPSHQVTQMGQEVILRCVPISNHLYFYWYRQILGQKVEFLVSFYNNEISEKSEIFDDQFSVERPDGSNFTLKIRSTKLEDSAMYFCASRGQATNSPLHFGNGTRLTVT.

About this clone itself: Different DNA sequences within this sample yield the same CDR3. The CDR3 nucleotides are TGCGCCAGCAGCTTAACGGGAGGGAACTACGAGCAGTACTTC. Protein product: CASSLTGGNYEQYF. The rearrangement uses TRBV5-1 and TRBJ2-7; 8 bases are a match to TRBD2. The germline V gene has CDR1 SGHRS and CDR2 YFSETQ. Trimming took 2 bases from V and 3 from J; bases not matched to a gene: 4. The CDR3 totals 14 residues.

The chain couples TRBV6-6 to TRBJ1-6; D possibly corresponds to TRBD1 (5 bases). The V gene lost 7 bases and the J gene lost 7 bases, with 17 bases spanning the gap. The germline V gene has CDR1 MNHNY and CDR2 SVGAGI (reference sequence). The CDR3 sequence is 15 residues long. This chain's CDR3 is CASTVGPGRNSPLHF. The DNA for the CDR3 is TGTGCCAGCACCGTCGGCCCAGGGAGGAATTCACCCCTCCACTTT.

V usage is TRBV2 and J usage is TRBJ1-4; D ambiguous. The V and J ends lost 5 bases and 0 bases respectively, with 7 bases between them. CDR1 is SNHLY, CDR2 FYNNEI, per germline. This CDR3 is built from 14 residues. The CDR3 loop is CASSIRSTNEKLFF. The CDR3 nucleotides are TGTGCCAGCAGTATCCGGTCAACTAATGAAAAACTGTTTTTT.

The CDR3 sequence: CASSPTSGQYNEQFF. CDR3 nucleotides: TGTGCCAGCAGCCCCACTAGCGGGCAATACAATGAGCAGTTCTTC. This chain connects TRBV5-4 to TRBJ2-1, with TRBD2 identical over 9 bases. Germline lookup yields CDR1 SGHNT and CDR2 YYREEE (reference sequence). V lost 4 bases to trimming and J lost 4 bases; unmatched junction nucleotides: 6. This CDR3 is built from 15 residues.

The V call is TRBV7-8, the J call TRBJ1-1; D unclear. The CDR3 totals 13 residues. Trimming took off 0 bases at V and 4 bases at J, with 6 bases between the two ends. The germline V gene has CDR1 SGHVS and CDR2 FQNEAQ. The CDR3 sequence is CASSLATPTEAFF. The CDR3, as DNA: TGTGCCAGCAGCTTAGCGACCCCCACTGAAGCTTTCTTT.

The genes are TRBV19 and TRBJ1-5; 7 bases agree with TRBD1. Germline V gene sequence: CDR1 LNHDA, CDR2 SQIVND (reference sequence). This CDR3 spans 17 amino acids. V dropped 6 bases and J dropped 0; count of bases not matched to a gene: 11. In nucleotides, the CDR3 is TGTGCCAGTAGCCAATTCACAGGGGTGGATAGCAATCAGCCCCAGCATTTT. This encodes CASSQFTGVDSNQPQHF.

The rearrangement uses TRBV11-1 and TRBJ2-3, with D possibly being TRBD1 (6 bases). Germline loops: CDR1 SGHAT, CDR2 FQDESV (reference sequence). CDR3 length: 14 residues. The V and J ends lost 5 bases and 0 bases respectively, with 9 bases between them. The CDR3 spells CASSTGYSTDTQYF. For the CDR3, the DNA is TGTGCCAGCAGCACAGGGTACAGCACAGATACGCAGTATTTT.

This clone has only a few counts. The chain combines TRBV6-1 with TRBJ1-5; possible D gene TRBD1, 6 bases. Germline V gene data show CDR1 as MNHNS and CDR2 as SASEGT. The ends were cut back, 0 bases at V and 5 bases at J, with 8 bases in the middle. The CDR3 loop spans 14 amino acids. CDR3: CASSEAGGDQPQHF. CDR3 nucleotide sequence: TGTGCCAGCAGTGAAGCAGGGGGGGATCAGCCCCAGCATTTT.

This clone appeared a single time. The chain combines TRBV6-5 with TRBJ2-2, with 7 nucleotides matching TRBD1. Germline V lookup: CDR1 MNHEY, CDR2 SVGAGI. The V gene end was trimmed by 2 bases and the J gene end by 5 bases; junction bases not matched to a gene: 8. The CDR3 is 16 residues long. The DNA for the CDR3 is TGTGCCAGCAGTTACGGCACAGGGGTGGGGACCGGGGAGCTGTTTTTT. Translating gives CASSYGTGVGTGELFF.

The V gene is TRBV10-3, the J gene TRBJ1-2; no reliable D call. The germline gives CDR1 ENHRY, CDR2 SYGVKD. This CDR3 has 17 amino acids. V shed 4 bases and J shed 6 bases, with 24 bases lying between them. CDR3 coding DNA: TGTGCCATCAGTGCGAGCTTTCAAGTTACACGCGAGAATGGCTACACCTTC. Translation: CAISASFQVTRENGYTF.

V and J are TRBV28 and TRBJ2-7; D is undetermined. Trimming shortened V by 4 bases and J by 3 bases, and 13 bases separated the two germline ends. Germline lookup yields CDR1 MDHEN and CDR2 SYDVKM. The CDR3 consists of 14 residues. The CDR3 spells CASSSASDGYEQYF. CDR3 nucleotide sequence: TGTGCCAGCAGTTCGGCCTCGGACGGCTACGAGCAGTACTTC.

Remarks on this clone: Other DNA sequences of this sample code for an identical CDR3. This chain uses TRBV7-2 with TRBJ2-7, with 8 bases matching TRBD1. V lost 3 bases and J lost 2; bases outside the gene matches: 6. CDR3 size: 15 residues. The germline V gene has CDR1 SGHTA and CDR2 FQGNSA. This chain's CDR3 is CASSFTGTGPYEQYF. For the CDR3, the DNA is TGTGCCAGCAGCTTTACCGGGACAGGCCCCTACGAGCAGTACTTC.

The J gene is TRBJ2-7, the V gene TRBV30, with D maybe TRBD1 (6 bases). The CDR3 totals 16 residues. CDR1 and CDR2 from the germline V gene are GTSNPN and SVGIG (reference sequence). V gave up 2 bases and J gave up 2 bases, with 19 bases separating them. CDR3 in amino acids: CAWSRPGTFSPYEQYF. The CDR3 nucleotides read TGTGCCTGGAGTCGTCCCGGGACATTCTCCCCCTACGAGCAGTACTTC.